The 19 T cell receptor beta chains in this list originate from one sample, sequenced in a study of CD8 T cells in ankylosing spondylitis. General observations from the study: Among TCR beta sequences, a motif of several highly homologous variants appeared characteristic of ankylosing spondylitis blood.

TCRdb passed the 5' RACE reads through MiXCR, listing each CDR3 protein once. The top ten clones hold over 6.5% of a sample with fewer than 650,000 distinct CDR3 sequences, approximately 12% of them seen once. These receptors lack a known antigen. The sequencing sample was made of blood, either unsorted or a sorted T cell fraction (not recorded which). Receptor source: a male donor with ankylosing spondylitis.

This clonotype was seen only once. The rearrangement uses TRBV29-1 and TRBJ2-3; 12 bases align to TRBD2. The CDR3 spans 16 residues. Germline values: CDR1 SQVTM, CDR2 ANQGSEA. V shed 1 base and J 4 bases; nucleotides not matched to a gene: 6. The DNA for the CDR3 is TGCAGCGTTGAAGGGACTAGCGGGACCGGCTCAGATACGCAGTATTTT. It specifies CSVEGTSGTGSDTQYF.

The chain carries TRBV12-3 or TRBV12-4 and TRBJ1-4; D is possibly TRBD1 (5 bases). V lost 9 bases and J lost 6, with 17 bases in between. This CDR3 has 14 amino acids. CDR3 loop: CASRKQDGDEKLFF. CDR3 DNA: TGTGCCAGTAGAAAACAGGACGGGGATGAAAAACTGTTTTTT.

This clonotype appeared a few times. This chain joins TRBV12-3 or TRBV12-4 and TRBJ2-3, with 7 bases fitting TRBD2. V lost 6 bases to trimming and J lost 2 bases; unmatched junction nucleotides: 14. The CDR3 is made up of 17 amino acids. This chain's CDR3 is CASSPQGGGPFTDTQYF. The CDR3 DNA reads TGTGCCAGCAGCCCCCAGGGCGGGGGACCATTCACAGATACGCAGTATTTT.

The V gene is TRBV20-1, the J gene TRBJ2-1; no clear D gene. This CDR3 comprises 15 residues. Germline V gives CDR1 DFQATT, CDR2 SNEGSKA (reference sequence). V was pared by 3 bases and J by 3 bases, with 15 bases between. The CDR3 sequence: CSARGPRSFYNEQFF. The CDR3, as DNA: TGCAGTGCTAGGGGTCCGAGGAGCTTCTACAATGAGCAGTTCTTC.

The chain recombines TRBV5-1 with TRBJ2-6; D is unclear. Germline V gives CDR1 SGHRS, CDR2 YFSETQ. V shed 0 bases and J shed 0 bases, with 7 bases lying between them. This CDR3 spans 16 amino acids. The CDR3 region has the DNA TGCGCCAGCAGCTTGGGACACGACTCTGGGGCCAACGTCCTGACTTTC. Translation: CASSLGHDSGANVLTF.

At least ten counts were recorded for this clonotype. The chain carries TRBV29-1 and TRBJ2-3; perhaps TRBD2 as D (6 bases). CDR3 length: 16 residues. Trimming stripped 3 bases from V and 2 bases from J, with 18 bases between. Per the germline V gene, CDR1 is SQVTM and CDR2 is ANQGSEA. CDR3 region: CSVDALTGLTTDTQYF. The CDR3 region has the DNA TGCAGCGTTGATGCTTTGACGGGACTGACCACAGATACGCAGTATTTT.

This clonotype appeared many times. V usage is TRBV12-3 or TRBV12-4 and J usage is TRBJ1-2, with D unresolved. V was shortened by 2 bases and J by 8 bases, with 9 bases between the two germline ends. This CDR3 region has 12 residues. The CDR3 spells CASSLFHRGYTF. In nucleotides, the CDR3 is TGTGCCAGCAGTTTATTCCATCGGGGCTACACCTTC.

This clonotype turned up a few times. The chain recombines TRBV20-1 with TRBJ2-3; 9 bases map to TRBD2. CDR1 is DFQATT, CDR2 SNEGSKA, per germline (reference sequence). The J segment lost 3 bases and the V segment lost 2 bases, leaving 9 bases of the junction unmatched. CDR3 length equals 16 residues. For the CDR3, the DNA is TGCAGTGCTAGATCGGGACTAGCCCAGGGGACAGATACGCAGTATTTT. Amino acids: CSARSGLAQGTDTQYF.

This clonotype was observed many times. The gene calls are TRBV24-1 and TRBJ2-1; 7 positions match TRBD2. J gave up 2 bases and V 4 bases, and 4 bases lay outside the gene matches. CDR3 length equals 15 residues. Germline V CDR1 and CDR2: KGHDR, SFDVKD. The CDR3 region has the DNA TGTGCCACCAGTGAGTCTAGCGGAACCTACAATGAGCAGTTCTTC. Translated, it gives CATSESSGTYNEQFF.

The CDR3 DNA follows: TGTGCCAGCAGGGGAACCGCAGCTCAAGAGACCCAGTACTTC. This gives the protein CASRGTAAQETQYF. The chain carries TRBV27 and TRBJ2-5; D unresolved. This CDR3 region has 14 residues. CDR1 is MNHEY and CDR2 is SMNVEV in the germline V gene (reference sequence). Trimming left V 6 bases short and J 2 bases short, with 13 bases between.

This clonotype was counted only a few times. The CDR3 loop is CSARVTGSSTDTQYF. The CDR3, as DNA: TGCAGTGCTAGAGTTACAGGGTCAAGCACAGATACGCAGTATTTT. The gene calls are TRBV20-1 and TRBJ2-3, with D maybe TRBD1 (6 bases). V gave up 1 base and J gave up 0 bases, with 11 bases separating them. This CDR3 comprises 15 residues. Germline CDR1 is DFQATT and CDR2 is SNEGSKA (reference sequence).

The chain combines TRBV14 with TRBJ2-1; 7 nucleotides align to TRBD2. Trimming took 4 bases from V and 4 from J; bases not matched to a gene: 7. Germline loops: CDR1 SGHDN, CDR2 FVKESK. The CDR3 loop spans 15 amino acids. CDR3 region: CASSLMGGPYNEQFF. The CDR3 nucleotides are TGTGCCAGCAGCCTGATGGGAGGGCCGTACAATGAGCAGTTCTTC.

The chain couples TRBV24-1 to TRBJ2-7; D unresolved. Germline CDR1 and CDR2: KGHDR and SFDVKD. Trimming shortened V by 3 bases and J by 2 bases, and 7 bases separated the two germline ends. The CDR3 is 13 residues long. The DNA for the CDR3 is TGTGCCACCAGTGATGTTTCCGCCTACGAGCAGTACTTC. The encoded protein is CATSDVSAYEQYF.

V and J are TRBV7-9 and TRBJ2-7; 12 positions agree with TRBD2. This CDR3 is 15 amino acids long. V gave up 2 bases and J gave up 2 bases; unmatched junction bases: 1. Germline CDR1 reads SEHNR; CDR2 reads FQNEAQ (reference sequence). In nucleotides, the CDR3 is TGTGCCAGCAGCTTACCTAGCGGGAGGGCCTACGAGCAGTACTTC. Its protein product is CASSLPSGRAYEQYF.

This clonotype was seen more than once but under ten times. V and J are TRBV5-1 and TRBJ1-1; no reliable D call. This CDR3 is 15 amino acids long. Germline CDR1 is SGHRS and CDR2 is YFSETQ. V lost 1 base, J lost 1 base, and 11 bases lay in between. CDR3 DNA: TGCGCCAGCAGCTTGCAGTATCTCAAGAACACTGAAGCTTTCTTT. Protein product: CASSLQYLKNTEAFF.

CDR3: CSAHRARNGNEQFF. The CDR3 region has the DNA TGCAGTGCCCACAGGGCCCGCAATGGGAATGAGCAGTTCTTC. The chain carries TRBV20-1 and TRBJ2-1; D perhaps matches TRBD1 (6 bases). Trimming left V 6 bases short and J 7 bases short, with 19 bases between. The V gene's germline CDR1 is DFQATT and CDR2 SNEGSKA (reference sequence). The CDR3 loop spans 14 amino acids.

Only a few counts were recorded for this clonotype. CDR3 loop: CASSEVAGGGETQYF. CDR3 sequence (DNA): TGCGCCAGCAGTGAGGTAGCGGGAGGGGGAGAGACCCAGTACTTC. The chain carries TRBV10-2 and TRBJ2-5, with 11 bases identical to TRBD2. V was clipped by 2 bases and J by 4 bases; unmatched bases: 3. Germline loops: CDR1 WSHSY, CDR2 SAAADI. The length of the CDR3 is 15 residues.

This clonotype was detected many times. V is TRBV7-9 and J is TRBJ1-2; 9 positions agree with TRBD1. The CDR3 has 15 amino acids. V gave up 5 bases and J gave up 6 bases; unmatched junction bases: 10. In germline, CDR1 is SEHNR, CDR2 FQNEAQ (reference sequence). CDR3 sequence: CASSLQGQGRHGYTF. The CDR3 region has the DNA TGTGCCAGCAGCCTCCAGGGACAGGGTAGGCATGGCTACACCTTC. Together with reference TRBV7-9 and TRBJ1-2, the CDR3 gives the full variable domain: DTGVSQNPRHKITKRGQNVTFRCDPISEHNRLYWYRQTLGQGPEFLTYFQNEAQLEKSRLLSDRFSAERPKGSFSTLEIQRTEQGDSAMYLCASSLQGQGRHGYTFGSGTRLTVV.

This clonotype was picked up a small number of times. The CDR3 nucleotides are TGTGCCAGCAGCCCCACGGGACTAGCGGACTACGAGCAGTACGTC. Its translation: CASSPTGLADYEQYV. V usage is TRBV5-6 and J usage is TRBJ2-7, with 11 bases aligning to TRBD2. Per the germline V gene, CDR1 is SGHDT and CDR2 is YYEEEE. CDR3 length equals 15 residues. The junction had 6 bases not matched to a gene; V was cut back by 4 bases and J by 3 bases.